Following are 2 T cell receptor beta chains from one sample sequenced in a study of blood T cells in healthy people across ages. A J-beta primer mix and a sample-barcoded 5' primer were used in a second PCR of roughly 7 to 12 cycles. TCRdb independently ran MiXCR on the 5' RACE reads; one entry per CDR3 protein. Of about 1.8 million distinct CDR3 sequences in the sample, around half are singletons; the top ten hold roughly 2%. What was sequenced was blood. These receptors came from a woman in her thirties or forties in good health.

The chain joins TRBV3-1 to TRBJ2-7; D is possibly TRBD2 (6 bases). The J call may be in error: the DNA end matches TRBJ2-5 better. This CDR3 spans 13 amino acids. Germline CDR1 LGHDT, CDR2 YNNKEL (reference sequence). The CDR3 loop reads CASSLMEGETQYF. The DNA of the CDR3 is TGTGCCAGCAGCCTCATGGAGGGGGAGACCCAGTACTTC.

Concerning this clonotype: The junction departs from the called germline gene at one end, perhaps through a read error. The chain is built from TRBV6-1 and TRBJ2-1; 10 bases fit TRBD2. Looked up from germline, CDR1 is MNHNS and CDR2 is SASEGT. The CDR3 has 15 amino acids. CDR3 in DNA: TGTGCTAGCAGGTCAGCGGGGGGGCTTTACAATGAGCAGTTCTTC. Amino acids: CASRSAGGLYNEQFF.